The 28 T cell receptor beta chains below were found in one sample sequenced in a study of CD8+ T cells in alopecia areata. cDNA serving as the sequencing template came from extracted, reverse transcribed RNA. Clones were read by immunoSEQ multiplex PCR, and TCRdb kept only the in-frame ones, dropping some. The sample presents approximately 300,000 clones, none singletons. Pooled cutaneous lymph node cells were sorted using CD4, CD8alpha, NKG2D, NKG2ACE and other markers. The sequencing sample was made of CD4+ T cells sorted from a lymph node. Receptors were obtained from a C3H/HeJ mouse with alopecia areata. This mouse strain has H2-k as its MHC haplotype.

In this sample, this clone turned up a few times. The germline and genes are mouse ones. The CDR3 goes on 4 residues after the read ends, and that part is filled in from the germline J gene. The rearrangement links TRBV13-2 to TRBJ2-1; 14 bases line up with TRBD2. Germline CDR1 reads NNHNN; CDR2 reads SYGAGS (reference sequence). V lost 1 base to trimming and J lost 2 bases; unmatched junction nucleotides: 5. The CDR3 covers 18 residues. The CDR3 reads CASGDPRDWGGHYAEQFF. CDR3 DNA, as far as it was read: TGTGCCAGCGGTGATCCCCGGGACTGGGGGGGCCACTATGCT.

This clone has ten or more counts. The genes are named according to mouse. The read ends 4 residues before the CDR3 terminus; that terminus is restored from the germline J gene. At the DNA level, this CDR3 is encoded by other sequences in the same sample as well. The chain recombines TRBV19 with TRBJ2-2; 7 bases match TRBD1. The germline V gene encodes CDR1 FNHDT and CDR2 SITEND (reference sequence). The CDR3 runs to 14 residues. Trimming at V came to 5 bases and at J to 1 base, leaving 2 bases not matched to a gene. The CDR3 spells CASSRDRNTGQLYF. The CDR3 bases that were read are TGTGCCAGCAGCCGGGACAGAAACACCGGG.

As for this clone: Genes and germline are mouse. Read sequence stops 4 residues before the CDR3 end, and the germline J gene provides the missing end. V and J are TRBV5 and TRBJ2-7; TRBD1 is a possible D gene (8 bases). Germline assignment: CDR1 LGHNA and CDR2 YNLKQL (reference sequence). The CDR3 covers 14 residues. The CDR3 sequence: CASSQNRGGYEQYF. The DNA read from the CDR3 is TGTGCCAGCAGCCAAAACAGGGGGGGGTAT.

This clone was counted a few times. Genes and germline are mouse. The read finishes 4 residues shy of the CDR3 end, and the germline J gene is used to complete it. The rearrangement joins TRBV5 to TRBJ2-5; D ambiguous. Trimming stripped 4 bases from V and 3 bases from J, with 8 bases between. Germline V gives CDR1 LGHNA, CDR2 YNLKQL (reference sequence). This CDR3 is 13 amino acids long. Partial CDR3 DNA: TGTGCCAGCAGCCCCGACATACAAGAC. Its translation: CASSPDIQD. The whole CDR3 is CASSPDIQDTQYF.

On this clone: The gene names given are mouse names. Sequencing ends 4 residues short of the CDR3 end; the germline J gene provides the rest. Other DNA sequences from this sample encode an identical CDR3 as well. The chain recombines TRBV13-3 with TRBJ1-1; possibly TRBD1 for D (5 bases). The germline V gene encodes CDR1 NNHDY and CDR2 SYVADS. The CDR3 loop spans 13 amino acids. Partial CDR3 DNA: TGTGCCAGCAGTGATAGGGGAGGTACA. This encodes CASSDRGGT. The CDR3 in its entirety is CASSDRGGTEVFF.

In this sample, this clone turned up a few times. Gene names refer to mouse genes. The sequence runs out 4 residues before the end of the CDR3; the remainder is reconstructed from the germline J gene. The chain links TRBV19 to TRBJ1-2, with TRBD1 identical over 9 bases. Germline CDR1 is FNHDT and CDR2 is SITEND (reference sequence). Germline trimming cut 5 bases from V and 4 bases from J; bases unmatched to any gene: 9. This CDR3 is 15 amino acids long. This CDR3 reads CASSPGTGKGSDYTF. Partial CDR3 DNA: TGTGCCAGCAGCCCAGGGACAGGGAAGGGCTCC.

Points on this clone: Mouse germline and gene names are used. The sequenced fragment ends 4 residues before the CDR3 boundary, so the rest is inferred from the germline J gene. The chain joins TRBV5 to TRBJ2-7; D may be TRBD1 (5 bases). This CDR3 region has 17 residues. V lost 0 bases, J lost 0 bases, and 15 bases lay in between. Looked up from germline, CDR1 is LGHNA and CDR2 is YNLKQL (reference sequence). Partial CDR3 DNA: TGTGCCAGCAGCCAAGAAACGACAGCTAGGAGCTCCTAT. Translated: CASSQETTARSSY. The full CDR3 reads CASSQETTARSSYEQYF.

A few counts support this clone. Mouse germline and gene names are used. The DNA ends 4 residues before the CDR3 does, and the rest of the CDR3 is filled in from the germline J gene. V is TRBV3 and J is TRBJ2-3; 7 positions agree with TRBD2. The CDR3 loop spans 15 amino acids. Trimming removed 6 bases from V and 0 bases from J; junction bases left unmatched: 6. The germline V gene encodes CDR1 SNHLY and CDR2 FYNGKV (reference sequence). This CDR3 reads CASSMGGHSAETLYF. The part of the CDR3 DNA that was read is TGTGCCAGCAGTATGGGGGGTCACAGTGCAGAA.

As regards this clone: These gene names are mouse names. The read stops 4 residues short of the end of the CDR3; the missing end is completed from the germline J gene. The chain carries TRBV1 and TRBJ1-2; 7 bases map to TRBD1. The length of the CDR3 is 15 residues. V lost 0 bases to trimming and J lost 0 bases; unmatched junction nucleotides: 1. CDR1 and CDR2 from the germline V gene are NSQYPW and LRSPGD (reference sequence). The sequenced CDR3 bases are TGCACCTGCAGTGCAGAGGGGACAGCAAACTCC. Translation gives CTCSAEGTANS. The entire CDR3 reads CTCSAEGTANSDYTF.

The table lists this clone with a few counts. Any gene name here is a mouse gene name. The CDR3 goes on 4 residues after the read ends, and that part is filled in from the germline J gene. The rearrangement joins TRBV14 to TRBJ2-5; 8 nucleotides match TRBD1. Germline trimming cut 4 bases from V and 3 bases from J; bases unmatched to any gene: 1. The germline gives CDR1 SGHDT, CDR2 FRDEAV. The CDR3 loop spans 13 amino acids. The CDR3 sequence: CASSQGAQDTQYF. Incomplete CDR3 DNA: TGTGCCAGCAGTCAGGGGGCTCAAGAC. Full variable domain (outside the CDR3, taken from reference TRBV14 and TRBJ2-5): EAGVTQSPRYAVLQEGQAVSFWCDPISGHDTLYWYQQPRDQGPQLLVYFRDEAVIDNSQLPSDRFSAVRPKGTNSTLKIQSAKQGDTATYLCASSQGAQDTQYFGPGTRLLVL.

This clone was recorded a few times. The germline and genes are mouse ones. The read ends 4 residues early relative to the CDR3; the germline J gene fills the gap. The J gene is TRBJ2-7, the V gene TRBV19; D ambiguous. V lost 1 base to trimming and J lost 0 bases, with 8 bases between them. CDR3 length: 14 residues. Germline V lookup: CDR1 FNHDT, CDR2 SITEND (reference sequence). The CDR3 loop reads CASSIRPGSYEQYF. The sequenced part of the CDR3 DNA is TGTGCCAGCAGTATACGGCCAGGCTCCTAT. The variable domain in full, completed from reference TRBV19 and TRBJ2-7, reads GGIITQTPKFLIGQEGQKLTLKCQQNFNHDTMYWYRQDSGKGLRLIYYSITENDLQKGDLSEGYDASREKKSSFSLTVTSAQKNEMAVFLCASSIRPGSYEQYFGPGTRLTVL.

About this clone itself: Gene labels here are mouse ones. The read is 4 residues too short to cover the CDR3 end, so that end is filled in from the germline J gene. The genes are TRBV19 and TRBJ2-1; 11 bases line up with TRBD2. CDR3 length equals 15 residues. Germline loops: CDR1 FNHDT, CDR2 SITEND (reference sequence). Trimming took 5 bases from V and 4 from J; bases not matched to a gene: 5. CDR3 protein: CASRLGLGGYAEQFF. CDR3 bases read: TGTGCCAGCAGGCTTGGACTGGGGGGTTATGCT. The complete variable domain, with remaining parts taken from reference TRBV19 and TRBJ2-1, reads GGIITQTPKFLIGQEGQKLTLKCQQNFNHDTMYWYRQDSGKGLRLIYYSITENDLQKGDLSEGYDASREKKSSFSLTVTSAQKNEMAVFLCASRLGLGGYAEQFFGPGTRLTVL.

On this clone: All gene names here are mouse names. The part of the CDR3 DNA that was read is TGTGCCAGCAGCCAAGCCCTGGGGGGGCGCGAT. As protein: CASSQALGGRD. The full-length CDR3 reads as CASSQALGGRDEQYF. The chain has TRBV5 and TRBJ2-7; 10 positions match TRBD2. The read is 4 residues too short to cover the CDR3 end, so that end is filled in from the germline J gene. CDR3 length: 15 amino acids. Germline CDR1 and CDR2: LGHNA and YNLKQL (reference sequence).

This clone was observed at least ten times. Each gene name is a mouse one. The CDR3 is cut off 4 residues early in the read; its end comes from the germline J gene. This same CDR3 is encoded by further DNA sequences in the sample. The V call is TRBV13-1, the J call TRBJ1-2; TRBD1 agrees at 7 bases. V was clipped by 2 bases and J by 4 bases; unmatched bases: 2. The CDR3 is made up of 13 amino acids. Germline CDR1 is NSHNY and CDR2 is SYGAGN. CDR3 bases read: TGTGCCAGCAGTGAAGGGGGCGGCTCC. Translated, it gives CASSEGGGS. The full CDR3 protein is CASSEGGGSDYTF.

In its sample, this clone was seen a few times. Mouse names are used for the genes. Read coverage stops 4 residues before the CDR3 terminus; the germline J gene supplies the remainder. Within the sample, other DNA sequences also encode this same CDR3. The V and J genes are TRBV13-3 and TRBJ2-5; weak D call: TRBD2 (7 bases). Germline-derived CDR1 and CDR2 are NNHDY and SYVADS. The CDR3 is made up of 16 amino acids. Trimming cost V 0 bases and J 0 bases, with 11 bases left between them. This CDR3 is CASSDARGGNQDTQYF. CDR3 bases read: TGTGCCAGCAGTGATGCAAGGGGGGGTAACCAAGAC.

The table lists this clone with a few counts. Gene names are the mouse ones. Read data end 4 residues before the CDR3 end; the end is taken from the germline J gene. At the DNA level, this CDR3 is encoded by other sequences in the same sample as well. The chain joins TRBV13-1 to TRBJ2-2; D may be TRBD1 (5 bases). Germline V gene data show CDR1 as NSHNY and CDR2 as SYGAGN. The CDR3 loop spans 15 amino acids. V was cut by 0 bases and J by 0 bases, with 6 bases left in between. The CDR3 DNA, read in part, is TGTGCCAGCAGTGATGTCAGGGCAAACACCGGG. Protein: CASSDVRANTG. The full CDR3 is CASSDVRANTGQLYF.

A remark on this clone: Mouse gene names apply. The read finishes 4 residues shy of the CDR3 end, and the germline J gene is used to complete it. The same CDR3 can be traced to other DNA sequences in this sample. J is TRBJ2-5 and V is TRBV31; 11 positions agree with TRBD2. Germline values: CDR1 GKSSPN, CDR2 SITVG. The CDR3 consists of 14 residues. CDR3 sequence reads: CAWSLGLGEDTQYF. The CDR3 DNA, read in part, is TGTGCCTGGAGTCTGGGACTGGGGGAAGAC.

Remarks on this clone: These gene names are mouse names. The read gets to within 4 residues of the CDR3 end, and the germline J gene fills in the rest. The sample contains more than one DNA sequence encoding this CDR3. This sequence joins TRBV1 and TRBJ2-1, with 9 bases identical to TRBD1. The CDR3 covers 15 residues. Per the germline V gene, CDR1 is NSQYPW and CDR2 is LRSPGD (reference sequence). This CDR3 reads CTCSADRQGGAEQFF. CDR3 DNA (partial): TGCACCTGCAGTGCAGATAGACAGGGGGGAGCT. The full variable domain, its missing parts supplied by reference TRBV1 and TRBJ2-1, is VTLLEQNPRWRLVPRGQAVNLRCILKNSQYPWMSWYQQDLQKQLQWLFTLRSPGDKEVKSLPGADYLATRVTDTELRLQVANMSQGRTLYCTCSADRQGGAEQFFGPGTRLTVL.

In this sample, this clone turned up a few times. Gene names are mouse gene names. The read stops 4 residues short of the end of the CDR3; the missing end is completed from the germline J gene. This chain connects TRBV13-3 to TRBJ2-4; possible D gene TRBD1, 6 bases. The CDR3 loop spans 13 amino acids. The ends were cut back, 6 bases at V and 0 bases at J, with 8 bases in the middle. Germline assignment: CDR1 NNHDY and CDR2 SYVADS. The DNA read from the CDR3 is TGTGCCAGCACCAGGGGTAGTCAAAAC. It translates to CASTRGSQN. The CDR3, in full, reads CASTRGSQNTLYF. The full variable domain, in which reference TRBV13-3 and TRBJ2-4 provide the parts outside the CDR3, is EAAVTQSPRSKVAVTGGKVTLSCHQTNNHDYMYWYRQDTGHGLRLIHYSYVADSTEKGDIPDGYKASRPSQENFSLILELASLSQTAVYFCASTRGSQNTLYFGAGTRLSVL.

The table lists this clone with a few counts. Germline and genes: mouse. The read gets to within 4 residues of the CDR3 end, and the germline J gene fills in the rest. The gene calls are TRBV13-3 and TRBJ2-3; 8 bases agree with TRBD1. From germline, CDR1 is NNHDY and CDR2 SYVADS. Losses at the gene ends were 2 bases for V and 4 bases for J; bases not matched to a gene: 0. The CDR3 is made up of 13 amino acids. The CDR3: CASSDRGPETLYF. The CDR3 bases that were read are TGTGCCAGCAGTGACAGGGGGCCAGAA.

Regarding this clone: Genes and germline come from the mouse. Sequencing ends 4 residues short of the CDR3 end; the germline J gene provides the rest. The rearrangement joins TRBV1 to TRBJ2-3, with D perhaps assigned TRBD1 or TRBD2 (5 bases each). The CDR3 has 15 amino acids. V dropped 0 bases and J dropped 2 bases, with 9 bases sitting between them. Germline V gene sequence: CDR1 NSQYPW, CDR2 LRSPGD (reference sequence). The DNA read from the CDR3 is TGCACCTGCAGTGCAGAGGGGGTTTTTGCAGAA. This translates into CTCSAEGVFAE. The entire CDR3 protein reads CTCSAEGVFAETLYF.

This clone was detected only a few times. Gene labels here are mouse ones. The read ends 4 residues early relative to the CDR3; the germline J gene fills the gap. This sample also contains other DNA sequences that code for the same CDR3. The chain links TRBV31 to TRBJ1-2; tentative D call: TRBD1 (5 bases). Germline V gives CDR1 GKSSPN, CDR2 SITVG. V was cut by 0 bases and J by 0 bases, with 8 bases left in between. The length of the CDR3 is 14 residues. CDR3 DNA, as far as it was read: TGTGCCTGGAGTCTGCAGGGTGCAAACTCC. Translated, it gives CAWSLQGANS. The complete CDR3 protein is CAWSLQGANSDYTF.

Comments on this clone: Genes and germline come from the mouse. The read is 4 residues too short to cover the CDR3 end, so that end is filled in from the germline J gene. This chain uses TRBV13-2 with TRBJ1-1; the D gene is possibly TRBD1 (6 bases). V was clipped by 1 base and J by 3 bases, with 13 bases between them. There are 15 residues in the CDR3. CDR1 and CDR2 (germline): NNHNN, SYGAGS (reference sequence). This CDR3 reads CASGDLAGAYTEVFF. Partial CDR3 DNA: TGTGCCAGCGGTGATCTGGCAGGGGCGTACACA.

This clone was seen a handful of times. Genes here carry mouse names. The CDR3 goes on 4 residues after the read ends, and that part is filled in from the germline J gene. The sample holds other DNA sequences that translate to the same CDR3. This chain connects TRBV19 to TRBJ2-3, with D tentatively TRBD1 (5 bases). Germline CDR1 reads FNHDT; CDR2 reads SITEND (reference sequence). V lost 4 bases and J lost 1, with 7 bases in between. This CDR3 region has 13 residues. CDR3 DNA (partial): TGTGCCAGCAGTCAGGGAGGTGCAGAA. Protein sequence: CASSQGGAE. In full, the CDR3 is CASSQGGAETLYF.

In regard to this clone: Gene names denote mouse genes. The CDR3 end falls 3 residues outside the read, so it is completed with the germline J gene. The sample contains more than one DNA sequence encoding this CDR3. The gene calls are TRBV13-3 and TRBJ1-6, with D possibly being TRBD1 (6 bases). TRBJ1-6 counts as an open reading frame of uncertain function. Germline V lookup: CDR1 NNHDY, CDR2 SYVADS. The CDR3 runs 13 residues. V was cut by 7 bases and J by 2 bases, with 7 bases left in between. CDR3 residues: CASGTTYNSPLYF. CDR3 DNA (partial): TGTGCCAGCGGGACAACCTATAATTCGCCC.

Points on this clone: The gene names here belong to mouse. The read stops 4 residues short of the end of the CDR3; the missing end is completed from the germline J gene. Other DNA sequences of this sample code for an identical CDR3. The chain uses TRBV1 and TRBJ1-1; no firm D call. Between the trimmed V and J ends, which lost 0 bases and 1 base, there was a span of 6 bases. Germline CDR1 reads NSQYPW; CDR2 reads LRSPGD (reference sequence). The CDR3 extends over 14 amino acids. The CDR3 loop reads CTCSADWGNTEVFF. The sequenced CDR3 bases are TGCACCTGCAGTGCAGATTGGGGGAACACA.

This clone was found a few times. A much larger clone sits a single nucleotide away, making a read error possible. The genes are named according to mouse. From the germline J gene comes the end of the CDR3, since the read stops 4 residues before it. The same CDR3 is also encoded by other DNA sequences in this sample. The chain recombines TRBV5 with TRBJ2-5; D possibly corresponds to TRBD1 (6 bases). V lost 0 bases to trimming and J lost 3 bases, with 7 bases between them. This CDR3 is 14 amino acids long. Germline loops: CDR1 LGHNA, CDR2 YNLKQL (reference sequence). CDR3 DNA (partial): TGTGCCAGCAGCCAAGACAGGGGACAAGAC. Protein: CASSQDRGQD. The whole CDR3 protein is CASSQDRGQDTQYF.

A note on this clone: The gene names given are mouse names. The read halts 4 residues ahead of the CDR3 end, with the missing end drawn from the germline J gene. The rearrangement joins TRBV19 to TRBJ2-4, with TRBD2 matching over 7 bases. CDR1 and CDR2 from the germline V gene are FNHDT and SITEND (reference sequence). There are 14 residues in the CDR3. V shed 4 bases, J shed 1 base, and the junction held 3 bases outside the gene matches. The CDR3 DNA, read in part, is TGTGCCAGCAGTTTTACTGGGGGTCAAAAC. As protein: CASSFTGGQN. The whole CDR3 region reads CASSFTGGQNTLYF.